These 12 T cell receptor beta chains share one sample of origin, sequenced in a study of T cells in Graves' hyperthyroidism and ophthalmopathy. Amplified TCR beta CDR3 regions came from RNA transcripts. First-round RT-PCR of the TCR CDR3 relied on the HTBI primer set. One entry per CDR3 protein, called by TCRdb with MiXCR from the multiplex PCR reads. The repertoire holds more than 350,000 distinct CDR3 sequences, with around 13% as singletons. Sequenced material: blood. The receptors stem from a woman aged 25 to 39 with Graves' ophthalmopathy.

At least ten counts were recorded for this clonotype. The chain links TRBV5-4 to TRBJ2-1; 15 nucleotides match TRBD2. Germline V gene sequence: CDR1 SGHNT, CDR2 YYREEE (reference sequence). V shed 3 bases and J 7 bases; nucleotides not matched to a gene: 2. The CDR3 is 15 residues long. CDR3 sequence (DNA): TGTGCCAGCAGCTGGACTAGCGGGGGGGTTAATGAGCAGTTCTTC. As protein: CASSWTSGGVNEQFF.

This clonotype was picked up many times. The CDR3 spells CASSLFPIAGGTETQYF. The CDR3 DNA is TGTGCCAGCAGCTTATTCCCCATAGCGGGGGGGACAGAGACCCAGTACTTC. V gene TRBV11-2 combines with J gene TRBJ2-5; 11 bases agree with TRBD2. The length of the CDR3 is 17 residues. V trimming: 2 bases; J trimming: 4 bases; junction bases outside the gene matches: 9. Germline loops: CDR1 SGHAT, CDR2 FQNNGV.

This clonotype was seen ten or more times. The chain joins TRBV27 to TRBJ2-5, with D possibly matching TRBD2 (6 bases). This CDR3 is 15 amino acids long. Germline V gene lookup returns CDR1 MNHEY and CDR2 SMNVEV (reference sequence). Trimming stripped 7 bases from V and 9 bases from J, with 24 bases between. In nucleotides, the CDR3 is TGTGCCAGCAAGAGGGGACTTAGGGGAGAGGAGGCCCAGTACTTC. Its translation: CASKRGLRGEEAQYF.

A few counts support this clonotype. V gene TRBV5-1 combines with J gene TRBJ1-6; D is ambiguous. The CDR3 covers 14 residues. V was trimmed by 0 bases and J by 8 bases, leaving 9 bases between them. CDR1 is SGHRS and CDR2 is YFSETQ in the germline V gene. The CDR3 spells CASSLEEGYSPLHF. The CDR3 DNA follows: TGCGCCAGCAGCTTGGAGGAGGGCTATTCACCCCTCCACTTT.

There are many counts of this clonotype. The chain couples TRBV3-1 to TRBJ1-5, with D hard to call. Per the germline V gene, CDR1 is LGHDT and CDR2 is YNNKEL (reference sequence). CDR3 length: 15 amino acids. Trimming took off 1 base at V and 6 bases at J, with 13 bases between the two ends. Written as DNA, the CDR3 is TGTGCCAGCAGCCAAGGGCTGGGGTTTGGTCAGCCCCAGCATTTT. This encodes CASSQGLGFGQPQHF.

The J gene is TRBJ2-5, the V gene TRBV6-5; D gene ambiguous. CDR1 is MNHEY and CDR2 is SVGAGI in the germline V gene. The CDR3 spans 15 residues. The V gene lost 2 bases and the J gene lost 1 base, with 11 bases spanning the gap. CDR3 sequence (DNA): TGTGCCAGCAGTTACGGGTCAAACCTCCAAGAGACCCAGTACTTC. Protein product: CASSYGSNLQETQYF.

This clonotype was seen many times. The chain links TRBV6-1 to TRBJ2-5; TRBD1 matches 11 bases. V lost 7 bases to trimming and J lost 2 bases; unmatched junction nucleotides: 12. There are 17 residues in the CDR3. Germline CDR1 is MNHNS and CDR2 is SASEGT. This CDR3 reads CASTETWTGGFQETQYF. CDR3 sequence (DNA): TGTGCCAGCACCGAAACGTGGACAGGGGGCTTTCAAGAGACCCAGTACTTC.

This clonotype was counted only a few times. V gene TRBV13 combines with J gene TRBJ2-7; 9 nucleotides agree with TRBD2. This CDR3 region has 16 residues. In germline, CDR1 is PRHDT, CDR2 FYEKMQ (reference sequence). V gave up 1 base and J gave up 2 bases; unmatched junction bases: 6. CDR3 sequence reads: CASSLARAGGAYEQYF. The CDR3 nucleotides read TGTGCCAGCAGCTTAGCAAGAGCGGGGGGAGCCTACGAGCAGTACTTC.

This clonotype was found many times. The chain recombines TRBV2 with TRBJ1-2, with a possible D match to TRBD1 (6 bases). This CDR3 comprises 13 residues. The V end was cut by 7 bases, the J end by 8 bases, with 17 bases between. The V gene's germline CDR1 is SNHLY and CDR2 FYNNEI. The chain's CDR3 is CASKYREEKGYTF. The CDR3 bases are TGTGCCAGCAAATACAGGGAGGAGAAGGGCTACACCTTC.

The J gene is TRBJ2-3, the V gene TRBV20-1, with no clear D. The V gene lost 3 bases and the J gene lost 2 bases, with 9 bases spanning the gap. The length of the CDR3 is 13 residues. Germline assignment: CDR1 DFQATT and CDR2 SNEGSKA (reference sequence). CDR3 in DNA: TGCAGTGCTAGGACGGAATACACAGATACGCAGTATTTT. Translated: CSARTEYTDTQYF.

The genes are TRBV29-1 and TRBJ1-2, with D maybe TRBD1 (5 bases). The CDR3 length is 15 residues. V lost 7 bases to trimming and J lost 4 bases, with 22 bases between them. CDR1 is SQVTM, CDR2 ANQGSEA, per germline. The CDR3 DNA reads TGCAGCGCAAGAATACTACAGCCGGGGGGCTATGGCTACACCTTC. Protein: CSARILQPGGYGYTF.

J is TRBJ2-1 and V is TRBV12-3 or TRBV12-4; 9 bases align to TRBD2. This CDR3 is built from 14 residues. Trimming took 8 bases from V and 10 from J; bases not matched to a gene: 12. The CDR3 DNA reads TGTGCCAGCCGCGGGGGGGCCGGTCCCGGGGAGCAGTTCTTC. Encoded protein: CASRGGAGPGEQFF.